These 9 T cell receptor beta chains were sequenced from one sample in a study of shared clonotypes between healthy human individuals. Clones were read by immunoSEQ multiplex PCR, and TCRdb kept only the in-frame ones, dropping some. Counted here are approximately 2.3 million clones, 85% to 95% occurring once; the ten biggest clones make up under 0.45%. The sample comprised naive CD4+ T cells from PBMCs. The sample's subset: CD45RA+ positively selected. All receptors derive from a man aged 18 to 29 in good health. Some clones in this sample may be carry-over from other donors' samples.

This chain joins TRBV28 and TRBJ2-3; 15 positions match TRBD2. The CDR3 loop spans 19 amino acids. Per germline, CDR1 MDHEN and CDR2 SYDVKM. With V trimmed by 6 bases and J by 0 bases, 10 bases remained unmatched. The CDR3 nucleotides are TGTGCCAGCAGCCTACGTGGGACTAGCGGGAGGTCAAGCACAGATACGCAGTATTTT. Protein sequence: CASSLRGTSGRSSTDTQYF.

The chain couples TRBV5-1 to TRBJ2-7; TRBD2 agrees at 14 bases. The CDR3 is 15 residues long. J was trimmed by 5 bases and V by 4 bases; bases with no gene match: 5. CDR1 is SGHRS and CDR2 is YFSETQ in the germline V gene. CDR3 nucleotides: TGCGCCAGCAGCGGGGGACTAGCGGGAGTCAACGAGCAGTACTTC. Protein: CASSGGLAGVNEQYF.

The CDR3 DNA reads TGTGCCAGCAGCCCCCAAGACAGTCGGAACACTGAAGCTTTCTTT. Amino acids: CASSPQDSRNTEAFF. The chain is built from TRBV7-3 and TRBJ1-1; maybe TRBD1 (5 bases). V dropped 5 bases and J dropped 1 base, with 14 bases sitting between them. Germline CDR1 reads SGHTA; CDR2 reads FQGTGA. The CDR3 has 15 residues.

There are a few counts of this clone. The same CDR3 can be traced to other DNA sequences in this sample. The V gene is TRBV5-1, the J gene TRBJ1-4, with D possibly TRBD1 on 5 matching bases. V lost 2 bases to trimming and J lost 3 bases, with 8 bases between them. CDR3 size: 14 residues. Germline V gene data show CDR1 as SGHRS and CDR2 as YFSETQ. In DNA form, the CDR3 reads TGCGCCAGCAGCTTAGCAGGGTCTAATGAAAAACTGTTTTTT. Its protein product is CASSLAGSNEKLFF.

The V and J genes are TRBV2 and TRBJ2-2; either TRBD1 or TRBD2 may supply D (5 bases each). This CDR3 contains 16 residues. From germline, CDR1 is SNHLY and CDR2 FYNNEI. V was pared by 2 bases and J by 4 bases, with 14 bases between. Written as DNA, the CDR3 is TGTGCCAGCAGTGAATGGGGGAAGGGGATCACCGGGGAGCTGTTTTTT. Residues: CASSEWGKGITGELFF.

The J gene is TRBJ1-1, the V gene TRBV7-2; D gene uncertain. This CDR3 comprises 14 residues. CDR1 is SGHTA and CDR2 is FQGNSA in the germline V gene. Between the trimmed V and J ends, which lost 1 base and 4 bases, there was a span of 10 bases. Here the CDR3 reads CASSLEVWGTEAFF. The CDR3 DNA follows: TGTGCCAGCAGCTTAGAGGTGTGGGGCACTGAAGCTTTCTTT.

CDR3 coding DNA: TGTGCCAGCTGTCTTCGAACTGGGGAGCTGTTTTTT. The encoded protein is CASCLRTGELFF. This chain links TRBV28 with TRBJ2-2; no clear D gene. Germline CDR1 is MDHEN and CDR2 is SYDVKM. CDR3 length: 12 amino acids. The V end lost 8 bases, the J end lost 8 bases, and 12 bases lay between the germline ends.

A single count supports this clone. CDR3 sequence: CASSPTWAPDGYTF. As DNA, the CDR3 is TGTGCCAGTAGTCCCACCTGGGCCCCAGACGGCTACACCTTC. The J gene is TRBJ1-2, the V gene TRBV19; D remains unclear. V lost 5 bases and J 8 bases, leaving 18 bases between the germline ends. The CDR3 length is 14 residues. From germline, CDR1 is LNHDA and CDR2 SQIVND (reference sequence).

The chain carries TRBV11-3 and TRBJ2-2, with D possibly matching TRBD1 (6 bases). CDR1 is SGHNT and CDR2 is YENEEA in the germline V gene. V shed 1 base and J shed 6 bases, with 9 bases lying between them. The CDR3 extends over 14 amino acids. In nucleotides, the CDR3 is TGTGCCAGCAGCTTAGGTCCAGGGGCCGGGGAGCTGTTTTTT. Translated, it gives CASSLGPGAGELFF.